These 14 T cell receptor beta chains originate from one sample sequenced in a study of regulatory T cells in long-lasting Graves disease. This sample's time point: newly diagnosed GD, antithyroid drugs for less than 3 months. Construction of the TCR library relied on RNA isolated from PBMCs. CDR3-region Arm-PCR and iRepertoire HTBI primers produced the TCR beta libraries. A single record per CDR3 protein comes from TCRdb applying MiXCR to the multiplex PCR reads. Of over 500,000 distinct CDR3 sequences in the sample, 15% to 20% were seen once. The same specimen was also included in a second study, on T cells in Graves' hyperthyroidism and ophthalmopathy.

The sequencing here drew on peripheral blood mononuclear cells (PBMCs), taken at new diagnosis, from a patient treated with antithyroid drugs. The source of these receptors is a woman younger than 45 with Graves disease.

This clonotype was observed a few times. The J gene is TRBJ2-1, the V gene TRBV7-2, with TRBD2 matching over 13 bases. Germline values: CDR1 SGHTA, CDR2 FQGNSA. This CDR3 contains 17 residues. J was trimmed by 5 bases and V by 3 bases; bases with no gene match: 7. The CDR3 here is CASSFLTGTSGDNEQFF. DNA of the CDR3: TGTGCCAGCAGCTTCCTCACTGGGACTAGCGGGGACAATGAGCAGTTCTTC.

This clonotype was counted ten times or more. This rearrangement joins TRBV28 to TRBJ1-2; 10 bases agree with TRBD1. V gave up 2 bases and J gave up 4 bases; unmatched junction bases: 4. CDR1 and CDR2 (germline): MDHEN, SYDVKM. The CDR3 spans 15 residues. CDR3 coding DNA: TGTGCCAGCAGTTTAACAGGGACAGGGGTCTATGGCTACACCTTC. Translated, it gives CASSLTGTGVYGYTF.

This clonotype was seen more than once but under ten times. This chain connects TRBV3-1 to TRBJ2-7; D gene ambiguous. The CDR3 covers 11 residues. Looked up from germline, CDR1 is LGHDT and CDR2 is YNNKEL (reference sequence). Trimming left V 4 bases short and J 6 bases short, with 7 bases between. CDR3 amino acids: CASSRGAEQYF. CDR3 DNA sequence: TGTGCCAGCAGCCGAGGCGCCGAGCAGTACTTC.

This clonotype has only a few counts. The genes are TRBV20-1 and TRBJ2-5; the match to TRBD2 covers 9 bases. The CDR3 extends over 15 amino acids. Germline-derived CDR1 and CDR2 are DFQATT and SNEGSKA (reference sequence). V shed 6 bases, J shed 7 bases, and the junction held 15 bases outside the gene matches. CDR3 in DNA: TGCAGTGCCAAAACTAGCGGGTTTAAAGATGGGACCCAGTACTTC. It yields the protein CSAKTSGFKDGTQYF.

The gene calls are TRBV28 and TRBJ2-2; weak D call: TRBD1 (6 bases). The CDR3 loop spans 16 amino acids. Germline loops: CDR1 MDHEN, CDR2 SYDVKM. The V end lost 6 bases, the J end lost 0 bases, and 14 bases lay between the germline ends. CDR3 residues: CASSINRVANTGELFF. The CDR3 DNA is TGTGCCAGCAGCATAAACAGGGTCGCGAACACCGGGGAGCTGTTTTTT.

Many counts were recorded for this clonotype. The chain has TRBV5-1 and TRBJ1-6; weak D call: TRBD1 (5 bases). Trimming cost V 4 bases and J 7 bases, with 6 bases left between them. In germline, CDR1 is SGHRS, CDR2 YFSETQ. There are 12 residues in the CDR3. The CDR3 sequence: CASSEGNSPLHF. The DNA for the CDR3 is TGCGCCAGCAGCGAGGGGAATTCACCCCTCCACTTT.

This clonotype appeared many times. The V and J genes are TRBV12-5 and TRBJ2-5; 9 bases agree with TRBD1. After removal of 6 bases from V and 6 bases from J, the junction contained 5 bases not matched to a gene. Germline loops: CDR1 LGHNT, CDR2 FRNRAP. The CDR3 runs to 13 residues. Written as DNA, the CDR3 is TGTGCTAGTGGACTGGACAGGGGCCAGACCCAGTACTTC. This sequence encodes CASGLDRGQTQYF.

This clonotype was found many times. CDR3 in amino acids: CATSRDVAGPETQYF. The CDR3 nucleotides are TGTGCCACCAGCAGAGATGTCGCAGGGCCGGAGACCCAGTACTTC. The chain uses TRBV15 and TRBJ2-5; perhaps TRBD1 as D (5 bases). Germline CDR1 is LNHNV and CDR2 is YYDKDF (reference sequence). The V gene lost 0 bases and the J gene lost 5 bases, with 13 bases spanning the gap. This CDR3 spans 15 amino acids.

V gene TRBV28 combines with J gene TRBJ2-5; maybe TRBD1 (6 bases). The CDR3 is made up of 15 amino acids. V lost 3 bases, J lost 5 bases, and 16 bases lay in between. Germline V lookup: CDR1 MDHEN, CDR2 SYDVKM. The CDR3 reads CASSLGAWGWETQYF. CDR3 bases: TGTGCCAGCAGTTTGGGGGCTTGGGGATGGGAGACCCAGTACTTC. Variable domain in full (rest from reference TRBV28 and TRBJ2-5): DVKVTQSSRYLVKRTGEKVFLECVQDMDHENMFWYRQDPGLGLRLIYFSYDVKMKEKGDIPEGYSVSREKKERFSLILESASTNQTSMYLCASSLGAWGWETQYFGPGTRLLVL.

Ten or more counts support this clonotype. This chain connects TRBV7-8 to TRBJ2-7, with D unclear. The germline V and J ends were trimmed by 5 bases and 7 bases, with 15 bases remaining between them. This CDR3 region has 13 residues. CDR1 is SGHVS and CDR2 is FQNEAQ in the germline V gene. The CDR3 loop is CASSMNDLGEQYF. The CDR3 nucleotides are TGTGCCAGCAGCATGAATGACTTGGGGGAGCAGTACTTC.

This chain links TRBV5-5 with TRBJ1-4; 9 positions agree with TRBD1. The CDR3 has 18 amino acids. Per the germline V gene, CDR1 is SGHKS and CDR2 is YYEKEE (reference sequence). V lost 1 base and J lost 0; bases outside the gene matches: 7. The CDR3 is CASSLWGTGTATNEKLFF. The CDR3 DNA sequence: TGTGCCAGCAGCTTGTGGGGGACAGGGACTGCAACTAATGAAAAACTGTTTTTT.

This clonotype was seen repeatedly, ten times or more. The chain has TRBV28 and TRBJ2-5, with no clear D. Germline CDR1 and CDR2: MDHEN and SYDVKM. The CDR3 has 13 residues. The germline V and J ends were trimmed by 7 bases and 1 base, with 10 bases remaining between them. DNA for the CDR3: TGTGCCAGCAAAGGTTTCCTCCAAGAGACCCAGTACTTC. Translation gives CASKGFLQETQYF.

The rearrangement uses TRBV24-1 and TRBJ2-1; D not resolved. The CDR3 length is 16 residues. Germline V gene lookup returns CDR1 KGHDR and CDR2 SFDVKD. The germline V and J ends were trimmed by 4 bases and 0 bases, with 12 bases remaining between them. CDR3 in amino acids: CATSEGGRSSYNEQFF. In nucleotides, the CDR3 is TGTGCCACCAGTGAAGGCGGACGAAGCTCCTACAATGAGCAGTTCTTC.

This clonotype was seen ten or more times. The chain joins TRBV2 to TRBJ2-1; TRBD1 is a possible D gene (5 bases). CDR1 and CDR2 from the germline V gene are SNHLY and FYNNEI. The CDR3 covers 12 residues. Trimming shortened V by 3 bases and J by 8 bases, and 8 bases separated the two germline ends. CDR3 region: CASSELTDEQFF. DNA of the CDR3: TGTGCCAGCAGTGAGCTGACAGATGAGCAGTTCTTC.